The 27 T cell receptor beta chains listed next were all sequenced from one sample in a study of blood T cell repertoires in COVID-19. Sequenced by immunoSEQ multiplex PCR; TCRdb stores in-frame clones only, minus some. The table has roughly 290,000 clones, under 90% seen once. Sequencing used PBMCs or T cells enriched from blood (not recorded which). These receptors all stem from a middle-aged woman who had recovered from COVID-19.

V usage is TRBV6-1 and J usage is TRBJ1-1, with TRBD1 matching 12 bases. The CDR3 is made up of 18 amino acids. J was trimmed by 0 bases and V by 2 bases; bases with no gene match: 7. Germline CDR1 is MNHNS and CDR2 is SASEGT. The CDR3 here is CASSELGTGGAVNTEAFF. CDR3 DNA sequence: TGTGCCAGCAGTGAATTGGGGACAGGGGGCGCGGTGAACACTGAAGCTTTCTTT.

The chain combines TRBV18 with TRBJ2-1, with D possibly matching TRBD1 (5 bases). V dropped 2 bases and J dropped 5 bases, with 10 bases sitting between them. This CDR3 spans 14 amino acids. Germline CDR1 KGHSH, CDR2 LQKENI. The CDR3 nucleotides are TGTGCCAGCTCACCATTGGCAGGGCACAATGAGCAGTTCTTC. Its protein product is CASSPLAGHNEQFF.

V gene TRBV5-4 combines with J gene TRBJ1-1, with 8 nucleotides matching TRBD1. CDR1 SGHNT and CDR2 YYREEE come from the germline V gene (reference sequence). V lost 0 bases to trimming and J lost 0 bases; unmatched junction nucleotides: 1. There are 15 residues in the CDR3. The CDR3 is CASSLGTGLNTEAFF. The CDR3, as DNA: TGTGCCAGCAGCTTGGGGACAGGGTTGAACACTGAAGCTTTCTTT.

The chain links TRBV19 to TRBJ1-3; the match to TRBD1 covers 7 bases. CDR1 LNHDA and CDR2 SQIVND come from the germline V gene (reference sequence). The ends lost 7 bases at V and 0 bases at J; junction bases unmatched: 12. The CDR3 is 17 residues long. CDR3 protein: CASIRLTGPLSGNTIYF. The CDR3 DNA reads TGTGCCAGTATTCGTCTGACAGGGCCCCTCTCTGGAAACACCATATATTTT.

As regards this clone: A read error is possible here, since a much larger clone lies one base away. Other DNA sequences in the sample encode the same CDR3. The chain couples TRBV14 to TRBJ1-1, with D perhaps TRBD1 (6 bases). Germline-derived CDR1 and CDR2 are SGHDN and FVKESK. The CDR3 loop spans 13 amino acids. V was cut by 5 bases and J by 1 base, with 8 bases left in between. The CDR3 bases are TGTGCCAGCAGCGAACAGGGGAACACTGAAGCTTTCTTT. Translated: CASSEQGNTEAFF. Full variable domain (outside the CDR3, taken from reference TRBV14 and TRBJ1-1): EAGVTQFPSHSVIEKGQTVTLRCDPISGHDNLYWYRRVMGKEIKFLLHFVKESKQDESGMPNNRFLAERTGGTYSTLKVQPAELEDSGVYFCASSEQGNTEAFFGQGTRLTVV.

The chain links TRBV2 to TRBJ1-5, with D hard to call. Per the germline V gene, CDR1 is SNHLY and CDR2 is FYNNEI. The CDR3 spans 13 residues. Between the trimmed V and J ends, which lost 4 bases and 0 bases, there was a span of 4 bases. The chain's CDR3 is CASSGDSNQPQHF. CDR3 nucleotides: TGTGCCAGCAGTGGAGATAGCAATCAGCCCCAGCATTTT.

In its sample, this clone was seen once. The V and J genes are TRBV9 and TRBJ1-1; no reliable D call. V was pared by 0 bases and J by 3 bases, with 12 bases between. This CDR3 spans 15 amino acids. Per germline, CDR1 SGDLS and CDR2 YYNGEE. For the CDR3, the DNA is TGTGCCAGCAGCGTAGACGGAACAGATTACACTGAAGCTTTCTTT. This encodes CASSVDGTDYTEAFF.

The chain links TRBV30 to TRBJ2-6; D possibly corresponds to TRBD1 (5 bases). From germline, CDR1 is GTSNPN and CDR2 SVGIG (reference sequence). CDR3 length: 15 residues. The V and J ends lost 0 bases and 2 bases respectively, with 8 bases between them. CDR3 DNA sequence: TGTGCCTGGAGTGTCCGACAGCCTGGGGCCAACGTCCTGACTTTC. Protein sequence: CAWSVRQPGANVLTF. Full variable domain (missing parts from reference TRBV30 and TRBJ2-6): SQTIHQWPATLVQPVGSPLSLECTVEGTSNPNLYWYRQAAGRGLQLLFYSVGIGQISSEVPQNLSASRPQDRQFILSSKKLLLSDSGFYLCAWSVRQPGANVLTFGAGSRLTVL.

The J gene is TRBJ1-4, the V gene TRBV7-9; 9 bases map to TRBD1. The CDR3 is 18 residues long. Losses at the gene ends were 3 bases for V and 3 bases for J; bases not matched to a gene: 11. Germline CDR1 is SEHNR and CDR2 is FQNEAQ (reference sequence). CDR3 DNA: TGTGCCAGCAGCTTCCCGGGACAGGGTCGGGTGGCTAATGAAAAACTGTTTTTT. Translation: CASSFPGQGRVANEKLFF.

The rearrangement links TRBV21-1 to TRBJ2-1; the table's D call, TRBD2, was not checked against the DNA. TRBV21-1 has pseudogene status. The CDR3 spans 20 residues. This chain's CDR3 is CASSKEANRGLSHGIGEQFF. CDR3 DNA: TGTGCCAGCAGCAAAGAGGCGAATCGGGGACTATCCCATGGAATAGGTGAGCAGTTCTTC.

J is TRBJ2-2 and V is TRBV19; 9 bases agree with TRBD1. CDR3 length: 15 residues. Looked up from germline, CDR1 is LNHDA and CDR2 is SQIVND (reference sequence). The ends lost 5 bases at V and 6 bases at J; junction bases unmatched: 7. The CDR3 nucleotides are TGTGCCAGTAGTCGGGACAGGGAATACGCCGGGGAGCTGTTTTTT. Translation gives CASSRDREYAGELFF.

The chain has TRBV4-1 and TRBJ1-1; TRBD1 is a possible D gene (6 bases). This CDR3 region has 14 residues. V gave up 0 bases and J gave up 11 bases, with 16 bases separating them. Germline V gene data show CDR1 as MGHRA and CDR2 as YSYEKL. CDR3 sequence: CASSQDAQGQGAFF. In nucleotides, the CDR3 is TGCGCCAGCAGCCAAGACGCCCAGGGGCAAGGGGCTTTCTTT.

Here the CDR3 DNA reads TGTGCCAGCAGCCAAGGCAGGGGTATCTCTGGAAACACCATATATTTT. Translation: CASSQGRGISGNTIYF. The V gene is TRBV7-2, the J gene TRBJ1-3; perhaps TRBD1 as D (6 bases). Trimming shortened V by 5 bases and J by 0 bases, and 14 bases separated the two germline ends. CDR3 size: 16 residues. In germline, CDR1 is SGHTA, CDR2 FQGNSA.

The rearrangement joins TRBV7-9 to TRBJ1-5; D call uncertain. CDR3 length equals 15 residues. CDR1 and CDR2 from the germline V gene are SEHNR and FQNEAQ (reference sequence). Trimming cost V 3 bases and J 0 bases, with 9 bases left between them. The CDR3 loop is CASSFEGGSNQPQHF. The DNA of the CDR3 is TGTGCCAGCAGCTTCGAAGGAGGTAGCAATCAGCCCCAGCATTTT. Based on the CDR3 plus reference TRBV7-9 and TRBJ1-5, the full variable domain is DTGVSQNPRHKITKRGQNVTFRCDPISEHNRLYWYRQTLGQGPEFLTYFQNEAQLEKSRLLSDRFSAERPKGSFSTLEIQRTEQGDSAMYLCASSFEGGSNQPQHFGDGTRLSIL.

The V call is TRBV5-1, the J call TRBJ1-1; D unresolved. Trimming took off 1 base at V and 1 base at J, with 8 bases between the two ends. CDR3 length: 14 amino acids. Germline CDR1 reads SGHRS; CDR2 reads YFSETQ. CDR3 nucleotide sequence: TGCGCCAGCAGCTTGCAGGTTTCGAACACTGAAGCTTTCTTT. Its translation is CASSLQVSNTEAFF.

The chain combines TRBV9 with TRBJ1-1; D possibly corresponds to TRBD1 (6 bases). V dropped 0 bases and J dropped 0 bases, with 9 bases sitting between them. CDR3 length: 15 residues. Germline values: CDR1 SGDLS, CDR2 YYNGEE. CDR3 sequence: CASSVGAGVNTEAFF. CDR3 bases: TGTGCCAGCAGCGTAGGGGCAGGGGTGAACACTGAAGCTTTCTTT.

The chain employs TRBV18 and TRBJ1-1; 8 nucleotides align to TRBD1. V lost 6 bases and J lost 3; bases outside the gene matches: 9. The CDR3 consists of 15 residues. Germline CDR1 reads KGHSH; CDR2 reads LQKENI. The chain's CDR3 is CASSPLQGADTEAFF. The CDR3 DNA is TGTGCCAGCTCCCCCCTCCAGGGGGCTGACACTGAAGCTTTCTTT. Based on the CDR3 plus reference TRBV18 and TRBJ1-1, the full variable domain is NAGVMQNPRHLVRRRGQEARLRCSPMKGHSHVYWYRQLPEEGLKFMVYLQKENIIDESGMPKERFSAEFPKEGPSILRIQQVVRGDSAAYFCASSPLQGADTEAFFGQGTRLTVV.

The chain employs TRBV3-1 (or the pseudogene TRBV3-2) and TRBJ1-4, with TRBD1 matching over 9 bases. Per germline, CDR1 LGHDT and CDR2 YNNKEL (reference sequence). This CDR3 contains 14 residues. The ends lost 1 base at V and 7 bases at J; junction bases unmatched: 1. The CDR3 reads CASSQAQGAEKLFF. DNA for the CDR3: TGTGCCAGCAGCCAAGCACAGGGGGCTGAAAAACTGTTTTTT.

The gene calls are TRBV19 and TRBJ2-7, with 15 bases lining up with TRBD2. Per germline, CDR1 LNHDA and CDR2 SQIVND (reference sequence). Trimming removed 3 bases from V and 4 bases from J; junction bases left unmatched: 4. The CDR3 totals 16 residues. As DNA, the CDR3 is TGTGCCAGTAGTATGGGCGGGACTAGCGGGAGGTACGAGCAGTACTTC. The encoded protein is CASSMGGTSGRYEQYF.

The rearrangement joins TRBV6-4 to TRBJ2-1, with D tentatively TRBD1 (6 bases). The CDR3 runs 17 residues. The V gene's germline CDR1 is MRHNA and CDR2 SNTAGT. V shed 4 bases and J shed 4 bases, with 20 bases lying between them. The CDR3 is CASSVGPTRRGYNEQFF. CDR3 in DNA: TGTGCCAGCAGTGTGGGTCCAACTAGAAGGGGGTACAATGAGCAGTTCTTC.

This sequence joins TRBV5-1 and TRBJ2-7; TRBD1 is a possible D gene (6 bases). Germline values: CDR1 SGHRS, CDR2 YFSETQ. The CDR3 runs 15 residues. Trimming removed 3 bases from V and 0 bases from J, with 13 bases in between. The CDR3 bases are TGCGCCAGCAGCTGGGACACCATCAACTCCTACGAGCAGTACTTC. It codes for CASSWDTINSYEQYF.

V gene TRBV3-1 (or the pseudogene TRBV3-2) combines with J gene TRBJ1-2; D is possibly TRBD1 (5 bases). The germline gives CDR1 LGHDT, CDR2 YNNKEL (reference sequence). This CDR3 spans 15 amino acids. V was cut by 3 bases and J by 8 bases, with 19 bases left in between. DNA for the CDR3: TGTGCCAGCAGCCAGAACCGACAGCGCGTGGGGGGCTACACCTTC. Its protein is CASSQNRQRVGGYTF.

The chain couples TRBV18 to TRBJ2-7; tentatively, D is TRBD2 (5 bases). From germline, CDR1 is KGHSH and CDR2 LQKENI. V was clipped by 3 bases and J by 4 bases, with 16 bases between them. This CDR3 is built from 15 residues. In DNA form, the CDR3 reads TGTGCCAGCTCACCTCCGGGCACCCGGGGTTACGAGCAGTACTTC. Translated, it gives CASSPPGTRGYEQYF.

Only a few counts were recorded for this clone. The chain joins TRBV6-5 to TRBJ2-3, with D possibly matching TRBD1 (5 bases). This CDR3 spans 16 amino acids. Germline V gene data show CDR1 as MNHEY and CDR2 as SVGAGI. Trimming pared 3 bases from V and 0 bases from J, leaving 13 bases between. CDR3 sequence reads: CASSYHRSSSTDTQYF. The CDR3 DNA is TGTGCCAGCAGTTATCACAGGAGTTCTAGCACAGATACGCAGTATTTT.

The chain carries TRBV5-1 and TRBJ1-4, with no clear D. This CDR3 has 14 amino acids. V lost 5 bases to trimming and J lost 6 bases, with 14 bases between them. In germline, CDR1 is SGHRS, CDR2 YFSETQ. The CDR3 bases are TGCGCCAGCAGGGTTGACGAGGCGGATGAAAAACTGTTTTTT. Protein sequence: CASRVDEADEKLFF.

This chain uses TRBV7-9 with TRBJ2-1, with 9 bases identical to TRBD2. V lost 5 bases and J lost 7; bases outside the gene matches: 9. The CDR3 is 15 residues long. Germline CDR1 reads SEHNR; CDR2 reads FQNEAQ (reference sequence). CDR3 in DNA: TGTGCCAGCAGCCTTGGACTAGCGATGCAAAATGAGCAGTTCTTC. It codes for CASSLGLAMQNEQFF.

This chain uses TRBV2 with TRBJ2-3; a possible D gene is TRBD1 (5 bases). Germline V gene data show CDR1 as SNHLY and CDR2 as FYNNEI. The CDR3 has 14 residues. Trimming removed 3 bases at V and 2 bases at J, with 9 bases between. Written as DNA, the CDR3 is TGTGCCAGCAGTGACGGACAACCCACAGATACGCAGTATTTT. Protein: CASSDGQPTDTQYF.